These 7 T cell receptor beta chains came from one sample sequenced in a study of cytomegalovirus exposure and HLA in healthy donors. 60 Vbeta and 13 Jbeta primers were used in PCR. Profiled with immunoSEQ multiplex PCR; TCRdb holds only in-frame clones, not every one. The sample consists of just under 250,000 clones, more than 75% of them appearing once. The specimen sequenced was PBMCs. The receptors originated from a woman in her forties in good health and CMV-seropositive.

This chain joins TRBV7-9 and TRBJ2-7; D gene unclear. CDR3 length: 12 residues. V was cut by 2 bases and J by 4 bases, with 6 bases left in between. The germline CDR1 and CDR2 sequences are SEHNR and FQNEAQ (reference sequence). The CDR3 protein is CASSLTTYEQYF. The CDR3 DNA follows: TGTGCCAGCAGCTTAACTACGTACGAGCAGTACTTC.

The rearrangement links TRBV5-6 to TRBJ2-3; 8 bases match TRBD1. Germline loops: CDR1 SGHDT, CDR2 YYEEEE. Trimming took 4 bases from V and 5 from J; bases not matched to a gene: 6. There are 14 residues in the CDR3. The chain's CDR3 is CASSETGAGDTQYF. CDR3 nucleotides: TGTGCCAGCAGCGAGACAGGGGCGGGAGATACGCAGTATTTT.

This CDR3 is CASSDRTGGGEGYTF. CDR3 nucleotides: TGTGCCAGCAGCGATAGGACAGGGGGAGGGGAAGGCTACACCTTC. This rearrangement joins TRBV2 to TRBJ1-2; 10 nucleotides align to TRBD1. CDR1 and CDR2 (germline): SNHLY, FYNNEI. This CDR3 has 15 amino acids. After removal of 6 bases from V and 8 bases from J, the junction contained 12 bases not matched to a gene.

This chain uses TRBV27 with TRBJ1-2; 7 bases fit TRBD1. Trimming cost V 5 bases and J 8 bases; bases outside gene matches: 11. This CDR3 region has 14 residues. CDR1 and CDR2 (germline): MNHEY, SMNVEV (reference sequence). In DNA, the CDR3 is TGTGCCAGCAGTCGCGATACAGGGGTAGGAGGCTACACCTTC. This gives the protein CASSRDTGVGGYTF.

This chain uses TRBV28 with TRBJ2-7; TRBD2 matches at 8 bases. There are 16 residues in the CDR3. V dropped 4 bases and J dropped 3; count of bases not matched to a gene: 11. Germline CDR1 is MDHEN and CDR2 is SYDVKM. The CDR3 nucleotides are TGTGCCAGCAGTTCCCCCGGGGGGGGCGGGAGCTACGAGCAGTACTTC. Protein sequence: CASSSPGGGGSYEQYF.

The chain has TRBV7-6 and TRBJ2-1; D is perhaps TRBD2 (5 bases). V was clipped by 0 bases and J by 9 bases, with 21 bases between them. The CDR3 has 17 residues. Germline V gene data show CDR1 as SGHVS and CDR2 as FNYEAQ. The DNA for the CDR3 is TGTGCCAGCAGCTTAGCGCTAGCAAGAACTTCTACTGCTGAGCAGTTCTTC. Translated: CASSLALARTSTAEQFF.

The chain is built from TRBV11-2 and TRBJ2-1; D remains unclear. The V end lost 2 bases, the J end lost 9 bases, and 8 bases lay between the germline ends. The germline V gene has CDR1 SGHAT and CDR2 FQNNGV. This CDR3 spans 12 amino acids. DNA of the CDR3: TGTGCCAGCAGCTTATCGTCGGGTGAGCAGTTCTTC. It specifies CASSLSSGEQFF.